Here is one T cell receptor beta chain with its context. It lacks a known antigen. No base quality values were provided; no much bigger clone lies one nucleotide off. The source of the sample is a study of blood T cell repertoires in COVID-19 (dated by TCRdb to 2020 to 2022). Some background on the complete study: The collaborator samples originated in the United States, Italy and Spain and spanned the acute and convalescent phases of COVID-19. The prospective study material was composed of cDNA or gDNA derived from T cells, B-cell-depleted T cells, or PBMCs. Subjects who had been exposed to COVID-19, were actively infected with it, or had recovered from it provided the deeply sampled blood TCRbeta repertoires that made up the dataset. The repertoires were made available in a free public database intended to serve as a resource for research on the immune response to SARS-CoV-2. The samples were drawn from the first 160 participants of the ongoing ImmuneRACE study and from roughly 1,300 subjects provided by 6 global collaborators. Nearly every sample came with metadata listing a de-identified subject ID, COVID-19 status, age in years and sex. HLA class I and class II types, where available, came from metadata supplied by the sample provider rather than from assay-based typing. Summary of the overall study and its limitations: Clinical and demographic metadata were provided uncurated, with the amount varying by source and participant.

The immunoSEQ Assay, a bias-controlled multiplex PCR, was used to amplify TCRbeta CDR3 regions from genomic DNA. The study's own analysis went as follows. Within the assay, amplification of reference gene primers was used to estimate how many nucleated cells each sample contained. To quantify the absolute abundance of each unique TCRbeta CDR3 rearrangement, sequence reads were collapsed and filtered. For each sample, productive Simpson clonality was calculated by taking the square root of Simpson's diversity index across productive rearrangements. Imported from immuneACCESS, the table was reduced by TCRdb to in-frame sequences with V and J called. These copies leave out some clones; in studies compared against another copy, an unresolved V gene accounts for under half, and the cause of the remainder is not known. V, J and clone size are those of that table, while D and trimming were read from the DNA. Recorded for this sample are approximately 120,000 clones; roughly 84% of them occurred a single time. The ten largest clones add up to roughly 7.7% of the sample.

Collaborating institutions collected whole blood in K2EDTA tubes following their own protocols. Collaborator samples were shipped for TCRbeta analysis as frozen whole blood, isolated PBMCs, or DNA extracted from either sample type. The germline V gene (reference sequence) gives CDR1 as SGHNT and CDR2 as YYREEE. The cysteine opens and the phenylalanine closes a CDR3 of 14 amino acids. Of the read, only the CDR3 DNA is kept; its 42 bases are in frame from base 1. V is cut back by 2 bases and J by 7 bases, with 3 bases in the junction unmatched. Sequenced input: peripheral blood. This clonotype was sampled from a woman of 80 years or more with active or convalescent COVID-19. This receptor chain uses TRBV5-4 and TRBJ1-4; 9 central nucleotides agree with TRBD1. CDR3 region: CASSLTGGGEKLFF. The DNA sequence is TGTGCCAGCAGCTTAACAGGGGGCGGTGAAAAACTGTTTTTT.